Presented here are 21 T cell receptor beta chains from one specimen sequenced in a study of regulatory dendritic cells for organ transplantation. Which antigens these TCRs recognize remains unknown. Some clones are missing from TCRdb's copy, which holds only in-frame ones; the method was immunoSEQ multiplex PCR. The table lists approximately 12,000 clones, just under 90% of them singletons. CFSE-labeled sorted T cells met regulatory or mature dendritic cells for around 5 days. Material: naive CD8+ T cells from blood cultured with regulatory dendritic cells. Subset in this sample: CD45RA+ naive T cells. All receptors come from a human donor in good health.

This sequence joins TRBV15 and TRBJ1-4; D remains unclear. CDR3 length equals 14 residues. The V end was cut by 5 bases, the J end by 4 bases, with 11 bases between. CDR1 LNHNV and CDR2 YYDKDF come from the germline V gene (reference sequence). CDR3 protein: CATSFLGRNEKLFF. CDR3 nucleotides: TGTGCCACCAGCTTTTTGGGCCGTAATGAAAAACTGTTTTTT.

The chain couples TRBV5-5 to TRBJ2-7, with D perhaps given as TRBD1 or TRBD2 (5 bases each). CDR1 and CDR2 from the germline V gene are SGHKS and YYEKEE (reference sequence). The CDR3 consists of 13 residues. V was cut by 2 bases and J by 6 bases, with 12 bases left in between. CDR3 residues: CASSFLGVGEQYF. Written as DNA, the CDR3 is TGTGCCAGCAGCTTCCTGGGGGTCGGCGAGCAGTACTTC.

The chain employs TRBV4-3 and TRBJ2-7; D tentatively reads TRBD1 or TRBD2 (5 bases each). CDR1 is LGHNA and CDR2 is YSLEER in the germline V gene. Trimming removed 4 bases at V and 2 bases at J, with 12 bases between. The CDR3 has 14 amino acids. CDR3 sequence (DNA): TGCGCCAGCAGCCTCGGGACGCCGCCCTACGAGCAGTACTTC. It codes for CASSLGTPPYEQYF.

The chain has TRBV6-5 and TRBJ2-7, with TRBD1 identical over 10 bases. Germline loops: CDR1 MNHEY, CDR2 SVGAGI. This CDR3 comprises 14 residues. V gave up 3 bases and J gave up 3 bases; unmatched junction bases: 2. The CDR3 nucleotides read TGTGCCAGCAGTTATGGGACAGGGGTCTACGAGCAGTACTTC. It is translated as CASSYGTGVYEQYF.

The rearrangement links TRBV7-8 to TRBJ2-7, with a possible D match to TRBD2 (5 bases). V was clipped by 3 bases and J by 1 base, with 10 bases between them. Germline V gene data show CDR1 as SGHVS and CDR2 as FQNEAQ. The CDR3 has 14 amino acids. The chain's CDR3 is CASSLGRPSYEQYF. CDR3 coding DNA: TGTGCCAGCAGCTTGGGGAGACCTTCCTACGAGCAGTACTTC.

This clone was found a few times. The V and J genes are TRBV7-9 and TRBJ2-7; TRBD1 aligns across 7 bases. CDR3 length: 16 residues. Germline-derived CDR1 and CDR2 are SEHNR and FQNEAQ (reference sequence). With 5 bases clipped from V and 0 bases from J, the junction kept 10 bases outside the gene matches. The CDR3 bases are TGTGCCAGCAGCACTGTTGGACAGGACAGCTCCTACGAGCAGTACTTC. As protein: CASSTVGQDSSYEQYF. Based on the CDR3 plus reference TRBV7-9 and TRBJ2-7, the full variable domain is DTGVSQNPRHKITKRGQNVTFRCDPISEHNRLYWYRQTLGQGPEFLTYFQNEAQLEKSRLLSDRFSAERPKGSFSTLEIQRTEQGDSAMYLCASSTVGQDSSYEQYFGPGTRLTVT.

This chain links TRBV11-2 with TRBJ2-7; TRBD1 is a possible D gene (5 bases). The V end was cut by 1 base, the J end by 5 bases, with 15 bases between. The CDR3 is 15 amino acids. From germline, CDR1 is SGHAT and CDR2 FQNNGV. DNA for the CDR3: TGTGCCAGCAGCTTAGTTCAGGGCAGGGCCCACGAGCAGTACTTC. It translates to CASSLVQGRAHEQYF.

CDR3 residues: CASSAGTGSLYEQYF. As DNA, the CDR3 is TGTGCCAGTAGTGCCGGGACAGGGTCGTTATACGAGCAGTACTTC. The chain uses TRBV19 and TRBJ2-7, with 9 bases lining up with TRBD1. J was trimmed by 4 bases and V by 5 bases; bases with no gene match: 9. CDR3 length equals 15 residues. Germline CDR1 LNHDA, CDR2 SQIVND (reference sequence).

The chain links TRBV5-8 to TRBJ2-3; TRBD2 aligns across 9 bases. V shed 0 bases, J shed 1 base, and the junction held 3 bases outside the gene matches. In germline, CDR1 is SGHTS, CDR2 YDEGEE. The CDR3 runs to 16 residues. The CDR3 DNA follows: TGTGCCAGCAGCTTGGTAGCGGGGGCTGGCACAGATACGCAGTATTTT. Translating gives CASSLVAGAGTDTQYF. Full variable domain (rest looked up from reference TRBV5-8 and TRBJ2-3): EAGVTQSPTHLIKTRGQQATLRCSPISGHTSVYWYQQALGLGLQFLLWYDEGEERNRGNFPPRFSGRQFPNYSSELNVNALELEDSALYLCASSLVAGAGTDTQYFGPGTRLTVL.

The CDR3 protein is CAWTTGTTEAFF. CDR3 nucleotide sequence: TGTGCCTGGACCACAGGGACCACTGAAGCTTTCTTT. The chain uses TRBV30 and TRBJ1-1; maybe TRBD1 (6 bases). Germline V gene data show CDR1 as GTSNPN and CDR2 as SVGIG (reference sequence). The CDR3 spans 12 residues. The V and J ends lost 4 bases and 4 bases respectively, with 10 bases between them. The full variable domain, rest sourced from reference TRBV30 and TRBJ1-1, is SQTIHQWPATLVQPVGSPLSLECTVEGTSNPNLYWYRQAAGRGLQLLFYSVGIGQISSEVPQNLSASRPQDRQFILSSKKLLLSDSGFYLCAWTTGTTEAFFGQGTRLTVV.

The chain carries TRBV4-2 and TRBJ2-7; D is uncertain. The CDR3 totals 13 residues. The V and J ends lost 0 bases and 3 bases respectively, with 6 bases between them. Germline V lookup: CDR1 LGHNA, CDR2 YNFKEQ. CDR3 coding DNA: TGTGCCAGCAGCCAAGAGTTCGGCTACGAGCAGTACTTC. This encodes CASSQEFGYEQYF.

The V call is TRBV9, the J call TRBJ1-2; TRBD1 matches 7 bases. This CDR3 is 12 amino acids long. Germline V CDR1 and CDR2: SGDLS, YYNGEE. Losses at the gene ends were 10 bases for V and 7 bases for J; bases not matched to a gene: 10. This CDR3 is CASLDRVGGYTF. As DNA, the CDR3 is TGTGCCTCACTCGACAGGGTGGGTGGCTACACCTTC.

The chain has TRBV6-6 and TRBJ2-1; D is possibly TRBD1 (6 bases). The CDR3 loop spans 16 amino acids. V was cut by 0 bases and J by 7 bases, with 16 bases left in between. The germline gives CDR1 MNHNY, CDR2 SVGAGI (reference sequence). CDR3: CASSYSKGRQGNEQFF. CDR3 DNA: TGTGCCAGCAGTTACTCGAAAGGTCGTCAGGGGAATGAGCAGTTCTTC.

The chain employs TRBV5-8 and TRBJ1-2; D remains ambiguous. The germline CDR1 and CDR2 sequences are SGHTS and YDEGEE. Trimming pared 2 bases from V and 4 bases from J, leaving 6 bases between. The CDR3 totals 12 residues. CDR3 sequence: CASSFSAYGYTF. The CDR3 nucleotides read TGTGCCAGCAGCTTCTCCGCCTATGGCTACACCTTC.

This chain connects TRBV7-3 to TRBJ2-3; 7 positions match TRBD1. The germline V gene has CDR1 SGHTA and CDR2 FQGTGA. V dropped 2 bases and J dropped 0; count of bases not matched to a gene: 14. This CDR3 is 19 amino acids long. The DNA of the CDR3 is TGTGCCAGCAGCTTATCGGGACAGCTACTTAGACGTAGCACAGATACGCAGTATTTT. It translates to CASSLSGQLLRRSTDTQYF.

The chain combines TRBV7-3 with TRBJ2-7; weak D call: TRBD2 (6 bases). The germline V gene encodes CDR1 SGHTA and CDR2 FQGTGA. The CDR3 contains 15 residues. Deletions cut 5 bases from V and 2 bases from J, with 16 bases between. CDR3 sequence reads: CASSVYRDSTYEQYF. Written as DNA, the CDR3 is TGTGCCAGCAGCGTTTACCGGGACTCAACCTACGAGCAGTACTTC. Together with reference TRBV7-3 and TRBJ2-7, the CDR3 gives the full variable domain: GAGVSQTPSNKVTEKGKYVELRCDPISGHTALYWYRQSLGQGPEFLIYFQGTGAADDSGLPNDRFFAVRPEGSVSTLKIQRTERGDSAVYLCASSVYRDSTYEQYFGPGTRLTVT.

This chain uses TRBV6-6 with TRBJ2-3; D is possibly TRBD1 (6 bases). Looked up from germline, CDR1 is MNHNY and CDR2 is SVGAGI (reference sequence). The ends were cut back, 7 bases at V and 2 bases at J, with 10 bases in the middle. This CDR3 has 13 amino acids. The CDR3 DNA is TGTGCCAGCATCAGGGACAACACAGATACGCAGTATTTT. Translating it yields CASIRDNTDTQYF.

The genes are TRBV19 and TRBJ2-7; TRBD1 matches 7 bases. This CDR3 spans 14 amino acids. Germline V gives CDR1 LNHDA, CDR2 SQIVND (reference sequence). V trimming: 6 bases; J trimming: 5 bases; junction bases outside the gene matches: 10. CDR3 coding DNA: TGTGCCAGTAGCGACCCCAGGGGGAACGACGAGCAGTACTTC. Translating gives CASSDPRGNDEQYF.

This clone was seen more than once but under ten times. This chain connects TRBV9 to TRBJ1-2, with unresolved D. Trimming left V 0 bases short and J 0 bases short, with 12 bases between. This CDR3 region has 16 residues. The germline gives CDR1 SGDLS, CDR2 YYNGEE. This CDR3 is CASSVEEGLANYGYTF. CDR3 in DNA: TGTGCCAGCAGCGTAGAAGAGGGCTTAGCTAACTATGGCTACACCTTC.

V and J are TRBV2 and TRBJ2-3; TRBD2 is a possible D gene (7 bases). Germline V gene sequence: CDR1 SNHLY, CDR2 FYNNEI. Between the trimmed V and J ends, which lost 2 bases and 1 base, there was a span of 16 bases. The length of the CDR3 is 17 residues. The CDR3 nucleotides read TGTGCCAGCAGTGAATCCTCCCGGGGGGCTGGCACAGATACGCAGTATTTT. It codes for CASSESSRGAGTDTQYF. Drawing the rest from reference TRBV2 and TRBJ2-3, the complete variable domain is EPEVTQTPSHQVTQMGQEVILRCVPISNHLYFYWYRQILGQKVEFLVSFYNNEISEKSEIFDDQFSVERPDGSNFTLKIRSTKLEDSAMYFCASSESSRGAGTDTQYFGPGTRLTVL.

V and J are TRBV9 and TRBJ1-1; D possibly corresponds to TRBD1 (6 bases). This CDR3 spans 14 amino acids. The germline V and J ends were trimmed by 3 bases and 6 bases, with 15 bases remaining between them. Germline V CDR1 and CDR2: SGDLS, YYNGEE. Written as DNA, the CDR3 is TGTGCCAGCAGCGCTGGACAGTACCAGGCTGAAGCTTTCTTT. It specifies CASSAGQYQAEAFF.